This T cell receptor beta chain was sequenced in a study of cytomegalovirus exposure and HLA in healthy donors (dated by TCRdb to 2016 to 2017). Concerning the study at large: An earlier analysis of a few hundred of the donors reported approximately 280 Gb of sequence data and 117 million unique TCR beta sequences obtained from around 170 million T cells. Typing coverage varied by locus: 629-630 donors for A, B, C, DRB1 and DQB1; approximately 560 for DQA1; approximately 610 for DPA1; approximately 470 for DPB1. Using immunosequencing, the study profiled T cell repertoires from around 680 subjects and related those repertoires to cytomegalovirus serostatus. Five DR-DQ haplotypes were treated as single units for association and clustering because of strong linkage in the cohort. Donor age, sex, ethnicity and CMV serostatus were compiled together with the repertoire data. About 280 gigabases of sequencing data and 91 million or so unique TCR sequences made up an early release that covered over 550 HLA-typed donors. A later analysis re-analyzed previously published TCR beta repertoires from approximately 700 donors and added high-resolution HLA genotyping to study TCR occurrence patterns. The genetic ancestry cluster associated with self-reported Caucasian donors included over 80% of the 350 to 500 genotyped donors. The aim of the study was to test whether cataloging public T cell receptors could identify signatures of past pathogen exposure. Across about 370 genotyped donors of the cohort, an average of about 250,000 unique TCR beta nucleotide sequences per donor were sequenced, and 15% to 20% of those sequences were non-productive. To predict cytomegalovirus infection status, the study brought together high-throughput TCR immunosequencing, statistical association of individual TCRs with disease status, and machine learning. To decide whether each TCR beta V gene segment behaved as functional or pseudogenic, an earlier analysis of approximately 590 of the donors relied on high-throughput TCR beta sequencing. All discovery cohort repertoires had been generated using a single sequencing platform. HLA typing included class I and class II loci at four-digit resolution. A later genetic analysis took genome-wide SNP genotypes for about three fifths of the 666 donors and used that subset as a discovery cohort. The later analysis used no new phenotypic data to find candidate immune exposures, relying instead on TCR beta sequences and their occurrence across donors. A separate validation cohort of approximately 120 different subjects was used in addition to the 666-subject first cohort. Findings and caveats that apply to the study as a whole: In vitro tests confirmed that a few of the cytomegalovirus-associated TCR beta chains recognize cytomegalovirus antigens. Compared with equally common non-associated chains, HLA-associated TCR beta chains in a later analysis were more clonally expanded and had lower generation probabilities. Compared with the roughly 600-donor mean, donors in an Asian-associated ancestry cluster had fewer N-insertions in productive TCRs, according to a later genetic analysis. Over 15 rarely observed V segments, including chromosome 9 orphons, were excluded from the earlier analysis of several hundred of the donors because counts were too low. Because HLA typing was missing for some donors at each locus, association tests included only the typed subset. Sequencing depth was assumed to be roughly uniform across donors in the presence/absence analyses, though that assumption may not hold. The sequencing pipeline was judged likely to have produced a cluster of highly shared sequence variants as a technical artifact. V-gene and J-gene trimming of TCR beta chains was associated with a missense DCLRE1C variant in a later genetic analysis, and the association was replicated in an independent cohort. Linkage disequilibrium might explain the correlated functional status among segregating V segments, but an unknown experimental factor could not be ruled out. The study listed approximately 150 TCR beta chains as associated with cytomegalovirus. According to the authors, the approach could potentially be generalized to other disease states and immunological phenotypes. Most TCR sequences were seen in very few donors, while some public TCRs were found in many individuals. According to a later analysis, most CMV-associated TCR beta chains appeared to be HLA-restricted, and the HLA associations seemed to be driven largely by CMV exposure. In this cohort, only TCR beta chains were sequenced, and detectable features were limited by the absence of alpha or paired-chain data. Broadly in line with IMGT annotations, most TCR beta V segments showed up in productive rearrangements about 90% or about 30% of the time in an earlier analysis of around 550 of the donors. A further reported finding was that TCR beta sequences accurately predicted the HLA-A and HLA-B alleles for most subjects in the first cohort. According to a later analysis, parvovirus B19, influenza, CMV and Epstein-Barr virus appeared linked to several top co-occurrence clusters. Some IMGT-functional V segments, including TRBV6-2 and TRBV6-3, could not be told apart with the 87-base-pair reads, so those segments were excluded. A later analysis found that TCR association rates varied across HLA loci, with DRB1 alleles showing the most associated TCRs and HLA-C alleles the fewest. A later analysis associated 17,000 or so TCR beta sequences with specific HLA alleles at a false discovery rate of 0.05. When HLA alleles, especially DR and DQ, strongly co-occurred, attributing TCR associations to individual alleles was difficult. CMV serostatus was the only immune exposure information available for the cohort. In both the original and validation cohorts, the classifier was reported to diagnose cytomegalovirus status with high specificity and sensitivity.

The library was prepared using the immunoSEQ multiplex PCR assay. A mixture of 60 forward primers for TCR Vbeta segments and 13 reverse primers for TCR Jbeta segments was used in the multiplex PCR. The CDR3 region of rearranged TCR beta genes was amplified from genomic DNA by a multiplex PCR assay. Amplified TCR beta libraries were sequenced as 87-base-pair reads on the Illumina HiSeq System. The study's processing was this. In a later analysis, tens of millions of unique TCR beta chains were counted across the 650 to 750 repertoires, and roughly 10 million of these chains were shared by at least two donors. A nearest-neighbor algorithm error-corrected the raw reads and collapsed the reads into unique sequences, merging closely related sequences to remove PCR and sequencing errors. Alignment of CDR3 sequences to IMGT reference sequences was used to assign V, D and J gene segments. For a sequence to be retained, a match of at least six nucleotides to both a V gene segment and a J gene segment was required. Rearrangements were called productive when the CDR3 lacked stop codons and stayed in frame with V and J; all others were non-productive. Following IMGT convention, CDR3 was defined as the stretch from the second conserved V-encoded cysteine up to the conserved J-encoded phenylalanine. The earlier analysis of 587 of the donors excluded any sequence lacking an unambiguous match to a single V gene segment. In an earlier analysis of roughly 600 of the donors, a V segment was called functional when productive rearrangements were above 56.7%, and segregating when the standard deviation between donors exceeded 5%. A statistical classification framework was built for diagnosing cytomegalovirus status from the catalog of TCR beta chain sequences. In a later analysis, TCR nucleotide sequences were compared against IMGT/GENE-DB human TR gene sequences so that V and J genes could be assigned. Using the TCRdist pipeline, a later analysis assigned CDR3 sequences along with most-parsimonious VDJ recombination scenarios. A later analysis defined each TCR beta chain by its CDR3 amino acid sequence plus V-gene family, and excluded reads lacking a unique V-gene family. A later analysis removed nearly 600 highly shared, low-generation-probability nucleotide sequences to deal with suspected cross-contamination and a sequencing artifact. In a later analysis, a clonal expansion index was calculated for each public chain from normalized within-repertoire ranks of inferred template counts. In a later analysis, generation probabilities were computed using a VDJ recombination model fitted to out-of-frame rearrangements, and the results were checked against IGoR. In a later analysis, TCR-TCR, TCR-HLA and TCR-CMV co-occurrence was scored with hypergeometric tests, and a repertoire-size bias correction was applied to TCR pairs. False discovery rates were estimated in a later analysis by permuting HLA or CMV assignments 20 times. A later analysis grouped co-occurring TCRs with DBSCAN, adding TCRdist sequence similarity when clustering within HLA-allele-positive subsets. For co-occurrence clustering, repertoires with fewer than 30,000 or more than 120,000 public chains were excluded, along with four to six repertoires with anomalous nucleotide sharing. The table comes from immuneACCESS by way of TCRdb, which keeps in-frame sequences with V and J called. Part of the clones is missing from these tables; in studies checked, under half for an unresolved V gene and the rest for unknown reasons. V and J calls and clone size follow that table, whereas D and trimming were derived from the DNA. The sample table records around 160,000 clones; around four fifths of these occur just once. The biggest ten clones account for roughly 10% of the sample.

The cohort consisted of some 730 healthy bone marrow donors. At the time of sampling, all cohort members were nominally healthy, though unrecorded immune exposures were likely present. The donor was CMV seropositive and was included in the group of around 300 seropositive cohort members. Every donor gave a peripheral blood sample, and the peripheral blood mononuclear cells from that sample were used for TCR beta sequencing. The Qiagen DNeasy Blood Extraction Kit was used to extract genomic DNA from the blood cell samples. With respect to this clone: There is no known antigen for this receptor. Base qualities are missing; no much larger clone stands one base away.

Counted from cysteine to phenylalanine, this CDR3 has 15 amino acids. Only the CDR3 region is kept as DNA, spanning 45 bases read in frame from base 1. A distance of 13 bases separates the germline ends of V and J, which lose 4 bases and 1 base respectively. CDR1 and CDR2, per the germline V gene (reference sequence), are LNHDA and SQIVND. This receptor chain uses TRBV19 and TRBJ1-2; perhaps TRBD1 is the D gene, with 6 bases matching. This clonotype was sampled from a man between 18 and 29 years old in good health and CMV-seropositive. Specimen: PBMCs. The nucleotide sequence reads as follows: TGTGCCAGTAGTAATACAGGGTTGGGTAACTATGGCTACACCTTC. This sequence encodes CASSNTGLGNYGYTF.